Included here is one T cell receptor beta chain sequence, with context. Measured with immunoSEQ multiplex PCR; TCRdb has only the in-frame clones, and not every one. The sample lists around 80,000 clones; roughly 90% were seen once. The data belong to a study of technical replicates of blood from a few donors. Germline-derived CDR1 and CDR2 are MNHNS and SASEGT. Trimming took 0 bases from V and 4 from J, leaving 6 bases between them. This CDR3 spans 13 amino acids. The clonotype comes from a human donor in good health. The rearrangement links TRBV6-1 to TRBJ1-2; D gene unclear. Sequenced: T cells isolated from PBMCs. The DNA of the CDR3 is TGTGCCAGCAGTGAAGCTCGGGGCTATGGCTACACCTTC. This sequence encodes CASSEARGYGYTF.